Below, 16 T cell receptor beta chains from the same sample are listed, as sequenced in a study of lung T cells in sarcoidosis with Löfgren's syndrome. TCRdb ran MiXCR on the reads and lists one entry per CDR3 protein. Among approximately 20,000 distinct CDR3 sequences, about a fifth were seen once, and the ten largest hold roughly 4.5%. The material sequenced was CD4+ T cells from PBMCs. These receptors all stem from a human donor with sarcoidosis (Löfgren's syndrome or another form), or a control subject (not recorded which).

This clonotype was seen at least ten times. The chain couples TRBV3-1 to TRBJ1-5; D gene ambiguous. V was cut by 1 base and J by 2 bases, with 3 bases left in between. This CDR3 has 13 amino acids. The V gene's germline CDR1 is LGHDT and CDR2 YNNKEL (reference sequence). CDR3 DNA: TGTGCCAGCAGCCAAGCGGGCAATCAGCCCCAGCATTTT. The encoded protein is CASSQAGNQPQHF.

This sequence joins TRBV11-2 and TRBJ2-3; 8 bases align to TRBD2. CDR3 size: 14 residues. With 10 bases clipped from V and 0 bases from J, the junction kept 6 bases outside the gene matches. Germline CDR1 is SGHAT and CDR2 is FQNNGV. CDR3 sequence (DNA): TGTGCCAACTCAGCGGGGGCCAGCACAGATACGCAGTATTTT. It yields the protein CANSAGASTDTQYF.

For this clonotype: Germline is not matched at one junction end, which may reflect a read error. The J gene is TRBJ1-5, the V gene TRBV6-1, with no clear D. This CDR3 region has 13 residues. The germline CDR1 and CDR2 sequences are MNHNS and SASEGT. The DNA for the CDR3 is TGTGACAGCAGTGAAGCGGACGACCGGCCCCAGCATTTT. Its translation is CDSSEADDRPQHF.

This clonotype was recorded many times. The CDR3 loop reads CSAQIPRGLGTEAFF. For the CDR3, the DNA is TGCAGCGCTCAAATCCCCAGGGGGCTAGGCACTGAAGCTTTCTTT. The rearrangement links TRBV29-1 to TRBJ1-1; 8 nucleotides align to TRBD1. The V and J ends lost 7 bases and 4 bases, in that order; junction bases with no gene match: 14. Germline V gene data show CDR1 as SQVTM and CDR2 as ANQGSEA. This CDR3 contains 15 residues.

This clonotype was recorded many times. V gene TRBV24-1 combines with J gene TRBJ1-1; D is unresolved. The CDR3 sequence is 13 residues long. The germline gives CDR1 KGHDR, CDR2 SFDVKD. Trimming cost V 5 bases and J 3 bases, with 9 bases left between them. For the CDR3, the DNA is TGTGCCACCAGTGGTCCAGGATACACTGAAGCTTTCTTT. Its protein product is CATSGPGYTEAFF.

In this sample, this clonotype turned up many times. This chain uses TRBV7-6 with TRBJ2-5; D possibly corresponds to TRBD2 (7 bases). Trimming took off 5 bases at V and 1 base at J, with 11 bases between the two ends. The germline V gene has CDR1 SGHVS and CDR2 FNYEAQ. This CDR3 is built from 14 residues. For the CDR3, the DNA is TGTGCCAGCAGCCCTCGGGGGGCCCAAGAGACCCAGTACTTC. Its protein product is CASSPRGAQETQYF.

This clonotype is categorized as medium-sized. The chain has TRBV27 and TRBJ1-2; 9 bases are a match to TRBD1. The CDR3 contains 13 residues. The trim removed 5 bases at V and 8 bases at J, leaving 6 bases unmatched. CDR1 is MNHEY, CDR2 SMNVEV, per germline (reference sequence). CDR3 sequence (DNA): TGTGCCAGCAGTACTCGACAGGGGGGAGGCTACACCTTC. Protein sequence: CASSTRQGGGYTF.

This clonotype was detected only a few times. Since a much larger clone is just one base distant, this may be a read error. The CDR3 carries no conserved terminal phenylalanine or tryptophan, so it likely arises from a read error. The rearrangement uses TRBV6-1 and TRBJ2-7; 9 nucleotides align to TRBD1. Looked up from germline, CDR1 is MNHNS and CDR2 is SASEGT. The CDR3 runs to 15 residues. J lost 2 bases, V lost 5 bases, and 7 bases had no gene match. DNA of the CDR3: TGTGCCAGCAGTTTCCGGACAGGGGAGACCTACGAGCAGTACCTC. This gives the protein CASSFRTGETYEQYL.

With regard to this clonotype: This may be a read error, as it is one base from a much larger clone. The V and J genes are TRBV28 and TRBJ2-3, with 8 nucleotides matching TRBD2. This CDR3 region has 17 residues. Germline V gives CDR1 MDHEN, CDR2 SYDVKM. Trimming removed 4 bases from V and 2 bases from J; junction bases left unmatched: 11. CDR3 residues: CASSSPAGGGYTDTQYF. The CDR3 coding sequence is TGTGCCAGCAGTTCACCTGCTGGCGGGGGGTACACAGATACGCAGTATTTT.

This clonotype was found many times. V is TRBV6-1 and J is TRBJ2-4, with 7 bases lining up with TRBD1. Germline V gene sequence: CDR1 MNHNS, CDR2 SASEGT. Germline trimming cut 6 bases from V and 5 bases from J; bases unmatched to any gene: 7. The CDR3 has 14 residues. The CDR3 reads CASRKGGLENIQYF. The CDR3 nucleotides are TGTGCCAGCAGGAAAGGGGGCTTGGAAAACATTCAGTACTTC.

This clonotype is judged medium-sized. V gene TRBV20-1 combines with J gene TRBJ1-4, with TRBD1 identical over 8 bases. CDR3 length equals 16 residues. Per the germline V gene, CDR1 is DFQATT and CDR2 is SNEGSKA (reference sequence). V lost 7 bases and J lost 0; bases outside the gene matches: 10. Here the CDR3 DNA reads TGCAGTGTAAGACAGGGGCGCTCCTCAACTAATGAAAAACTGTTTTTT. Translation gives CSVRQGRSSTNEKLFF.

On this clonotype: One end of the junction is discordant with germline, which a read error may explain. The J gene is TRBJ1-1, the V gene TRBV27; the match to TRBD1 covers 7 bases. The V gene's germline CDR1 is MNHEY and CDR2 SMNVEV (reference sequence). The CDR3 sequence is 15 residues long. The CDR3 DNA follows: TGTACCAGCAGTCCAACCCCCGGCACAGGGGTAAAAGCCTTCTTT. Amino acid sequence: CTSSPTPGTGVKAFF.

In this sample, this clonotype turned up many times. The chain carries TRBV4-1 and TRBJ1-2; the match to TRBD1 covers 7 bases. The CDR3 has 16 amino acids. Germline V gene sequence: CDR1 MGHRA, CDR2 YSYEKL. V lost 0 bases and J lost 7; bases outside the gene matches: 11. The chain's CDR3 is CASSQERTRTGRGYTF. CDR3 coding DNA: TGCGCCAGCAGCCAAGAGCGGACCCGGACAGGTCGTGGCTACACCTTC.

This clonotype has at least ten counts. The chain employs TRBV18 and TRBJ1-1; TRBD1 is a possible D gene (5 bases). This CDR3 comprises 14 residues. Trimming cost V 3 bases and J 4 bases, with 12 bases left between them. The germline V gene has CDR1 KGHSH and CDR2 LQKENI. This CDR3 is CASSPGRGRTEAFF. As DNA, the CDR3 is TGTGCCAGCTCACCTGGAAGGGGACGCACTGAAGCTTTCTTT.

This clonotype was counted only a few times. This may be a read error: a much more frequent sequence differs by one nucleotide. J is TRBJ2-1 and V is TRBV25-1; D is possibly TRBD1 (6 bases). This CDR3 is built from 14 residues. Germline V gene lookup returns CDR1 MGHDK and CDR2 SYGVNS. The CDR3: CACSEHRENNEQFF. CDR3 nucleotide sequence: TGTGCCTGCAGTGAGCACAGGGAAAACAATGAGCAGTTCTTC.

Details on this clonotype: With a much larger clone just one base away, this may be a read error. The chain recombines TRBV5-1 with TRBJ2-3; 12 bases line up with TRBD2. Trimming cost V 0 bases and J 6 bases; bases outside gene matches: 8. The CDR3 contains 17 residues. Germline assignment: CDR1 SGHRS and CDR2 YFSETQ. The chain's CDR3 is CASSLGPSGGGADTQYF. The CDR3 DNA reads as TGCGCCAGCAGCTTGGGACCTAGCGGGGGGGGAGCTGATACGCAGTATTTT.